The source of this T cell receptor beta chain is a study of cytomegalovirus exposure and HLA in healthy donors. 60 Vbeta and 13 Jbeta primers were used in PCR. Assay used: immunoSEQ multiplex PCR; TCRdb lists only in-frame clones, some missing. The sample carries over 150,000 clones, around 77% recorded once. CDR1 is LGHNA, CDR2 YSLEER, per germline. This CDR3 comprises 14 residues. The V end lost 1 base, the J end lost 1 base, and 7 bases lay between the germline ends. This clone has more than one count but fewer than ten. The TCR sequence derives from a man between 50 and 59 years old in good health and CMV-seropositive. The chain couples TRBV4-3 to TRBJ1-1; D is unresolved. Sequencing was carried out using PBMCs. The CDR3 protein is CASSQGKRNTEAFF. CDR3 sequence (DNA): TGCGCCAGCAGCCAAGGAAAGAGGAACACTGAAGCTTTCTTT.